What follows is one TCR beta chain and its context. This clone's antigen is unknown. No qualities accompany the bases; no much larger clone lies one base away. These data are taken from a study of PD-L1 blockade in urothelial cancer (dated by TCRdb to 2016 to 2017). At the level of the whole study: Therapy was started around 2014 for all patients, and atezolizumab 1,200 mg was administered intravenously every 3 weeks. Patients had an ECOG performance status of 0 or 1 and had received between 0 and 3 prior chemotherapy regimens. An exploratory multi-omic analysis was conducted of the somatic, immune and clinical correlates of response to PD-L1 blockade with atezolizumab in urothelial cancer. Pretreatment tumor samples and matched peripheral blood, collected serially before and after atezolizumab treatment, underwent TCR sequencing. Durable clinical benefit was defined as a progression-free survival longer than 6 months, and TCR features were additionally tested against progression-free survival and overall survival. Twenty-nine patients had pretreatment blood TCR-seq, about 25 had at least one posttreatment blood collection, and about 25 had tumor TCR-seq. Blood samples yielded a median of around 130,000 T cells and tens of thousands of unique TCRs, with median clonality approximately 0.08. In the same patients, pretreatment tumors underwent whole exome sequencing and RNA sequencing in addition to TCR sequencing. Blood samples were analyzed 3 weeks after the start of treatment (second dose) and 6 weeks after the start of treatment. About 90% of the roughly 30 patients were males with bladder-origin urothelial cancer, and about 60% of the roughly 29 reported a prior smoking history. Durable clinical benefit was achieved by nine patients and was not achieved by 20 patients.

Results the study describes overall, beyond this receptor: Because the sample size was small (n of about 29) and many of the analyses were exploratory, the results are meant to be hypothesis-generating. Improved progression-free and overall survival was found to be associated with pretreatment peripheral blood TCR clonality below the median. Among patients with durable benefit, tumor-associated TCR clones showed greater expansion in peripheral blood 3 weeks after treatment started (n ≈ 20, p = 0.022).

A cohort of 25 to 35 patients with locally advanced or metastatic urothelial carcinoma, treated at Memorial Sloan Kettering on a trial protocol, was included. Peripheral blood mononuclear cells were collected pretreatment and during treatment, at between 1 and 8 total time points per patient. The Qiagen DNeasy Blood extraction kit was used to purify genomic DNA from total PBMCs and tumor samples. PBMCs were collected pretreatment and during treatment, and were isolated and stored as previously described. V loses 5 bases, J loses 1 base, and the germline ends lie 10 bases apart. The germline V gene (reference sequence) sets CDR1 to SGHKS and CDR2 to YYEKEE. The CDR3 goes from the cysteine to the phenylalanine over 15 residues. Here the CDR3 DNA is all that survives: 45 bases in frame from base 1. Synthetic TCR analog templates were spiked into each PCR so that absolute template abundance could be estimated from read counts. The immunoSEQ assay used bias-controlled V and J gene primers to amplify TCRbeta CDR3 regions from genomic DNA. Sequencing of rearranged TCRbeta segments was done at approximately 20X coverage. Regarding the original processing steps: Clustering was used to correct sequencing errors, and CDR3s were annotated against IMGT to assign V, D and J genes. Downstream analyses used only productive TCRbeta rearrangements and left out out-of-frame or stop-codon sequences. Clonality was calculated as one minus the Shannon entropy normalized by the log of the number of unique productive sequences. Fisher's exact test with Benjamini-Hochberg correction, using a cutoff of adjusted p below 0.01, was how clones that differed between time points or between blood and tumor were identified. TCRdb carries this immuneACCESS record with in-frame sequences only. Its versions omit some clonotypes, under half of them owing to an unresolved V gene in the studies checked, with the rest unexplained. That table furnishes V, J and clone size, whereas the DNA furnished D and trimming. Counted in this sample were some 54,000 clones; 84% of them appeared once. The ten largest make up about 6% of the sample.

The sample here was PBMCs, taken around atezolizumab (anti-PD-L1) treatment. The chain is encoded by TRBV5-5 joined to TRBJ2-6, with the identity of the D gene unclear. The clonotype was recovered from a man aged 35 to 55 with urothelial cancer. The nucleotide sequence reads TGTGCCAGCAGTCAGGTGCCATCTGGGGCCAACGTCCTGACTTTC. This yields the protein CASSQVPSGANVLTF.